The 20 T cell receptor beta chains listed next were all sequenced from one sample in a study of spatial heterogeneity in lung cancer. Study findings and constraints: It was found that expanded intratumoral alpha and beta TCR counts tracked tumor mutation counts.

Indicated time point: sample taken at primary tumor resection. These TCRs are of unknown antigen specificity. TCRdb analysed the 5' RACE reads with MiXCR anew, one entry per CDR3 protein. The profile shows about 9,800 distinct CDR3 sequences, 8.5% to 9% of them singletons. The sequenced sample was lung tumor tissue, obtained at surgery. These receptors came from a female donor with early-stage non-small cell lung cancer.

The sample holds a few counts of this clonotype. This rearrangement joins TRBV6-1 to TRBJ1-5; 9 bases line up with TRBD1. Germline V gene data show CDR1 as MNHNS and CDR2 as SASEGT. Germline trimming cut 4 bases from V and 6 bases from J; bases unmatched to any gene: 7. The length of the CDR3 is 15 residues. The chain's CDR3 is CASSAQGAFGQPQHF. DNA for the CDR3: TGTGCCAGCAGTGCACAGGGGGCGTTCGGTCAGCCCCAGCATTTT.

The table lists this clonotype with many counts. J is TRBJ1-2 and V is TRBV16; no clear D. Trimming took 0 bases from V and 4 from J, leaving 12 bases between them. CDR1 is KGHSY and CDR2 is FQNENV in the germline V gene. There are 15 residues in the CDR3. The CDR3 DNA reads as TGTGCCAGCAGCCAATCGGAGGGAGTCGGCTATGGCTACACCTTC. Translated, it gives CASSQSEGVGYGYTF.

Many counts were recorded for this clonotype. This CDR3 is CASSPLRGQHEQYF. DNA for the CDR3: TGTGCCAGCAGTCCGCTCCGGGGACAGCACGAGCAGTACTTC. This chain links TRBV27 with TRBJ2-7, with 7 nucleotides matching TRBD1. Germline values: CDR1 MNHEY, CDR2 SMNVEV (reference sequence). The CDR3 is 14 residues long. Losses at the gene ends were 5 bases for V and 5 bases for J; bases not matched to a gene: 9.

This clonotype was observed a handful of times. The chain is built from TRBV7-2 and TRBJ2-7; weak D call: TRBD2 (9 bases). The ends were cut back, 3 bases at V and 3 bases at J, with 27 bases in the middle. CDR3 length: 19 residues. Germline CDR1 and CDR2: SGHTA and FQGNSA. CDR3 residues: CASSFDRGVAGDPYYEQYF. CDR3 coding DNA: TGTGCCAGCAGCTTCGACAGGGGAGTAGCGGGGGACCCATACTACGAGCAGTACTTC.

This clonotype was seen repeatedly, ten times or more. The rearrangement links TRBV12-3 or TRBV12-4 to TRBJ1-4, with 9 nucleotides matching TRBD1. The CDR3 runs 15 residues. The V segment lost 7 bases and the J segment 7 bases; nucleotides outside the gene matches: 10. The CDR3 reads CASTRFRDRVEKLFF. In nucleotides, the CDR3 is TGTGCCAGCACTAGATTCCGGGACAGGGTTGAAAAACTGTTTTTT.

Note on this clonotype: A much larger clone sits a single nucleotide away, making a read error possible. The J gene is TRBJ2-5, the V gene TRBV10-2, with 12 bases identical to TRBD2. This CDR3 is built from 15 residues. Germline assignment: CDR1 WSHSY and CDR2 SAAADI. The CDR3 nucleotides are TGCGCCAGCAGGGAGTGGACTAGCGGGGAGGAGACCCAGTACTTC. Its translation is CASREWTSGEETQYF.

This clonotype was counted at least ten times. The CDR3 DNA sequence: TGCGCCAGCAGCACCGAAGGGGGGCTTTCTTCACCCCTCCACTTT. Protein: CASSTEGGLSSPLHF. This chain uses TRBV5-1 with TRBJ1-6, with D possibly matching TRBD1 (6 bases). V lost 4 bases and J 9 bases, leaving 17 bases between the germline ends. The CDR3 spans 15 residues. Germline CDR1 reads SGHRS; CDR2 reads YFSETQ. Filled out from reference TRBV5-1 and TRBJ1-6, the complete variable domain reads KAGVTQTPRYLIKTRGQQVTLSCSPISGHRSVSWYQQTPGQGLQFLFEYFSETQRNKGNFPGRFSGRQFSNSRSEMNVSTLELGDSALYLCASSTEGGLSSPLHFGNGTRLTVT.

This clonotype is deemed medium-sized. As DNA, the CDR3 is TGTGCCAGCAGTGTGGTTCCAGAAAGTGCGCCCCAGCATTTT. This codes for CASSVVPESAPQHF. This chain uses TRBV6-1 with TRBJ1-5; D not resolved. Germline V gene sequence: CDR1 MNHNS, CDR2 SASEGT. Between the trimmed V and J ends, which lost 4 bases and 9 bases, there was a span of 16 bases. This CDR3 spans 14 amino acids.

This clonotype was detected ten times or more. J is TRBJ2-1 and V is TRBV6-1; no firm D call. Germline V gives CDR1 MNHNS, CDR2 SASEGT. V was shortened by 5 bases and J by 1 base, with 12 bases between the two germline ends. The CDR3 extends over 15 amino acids. CDR3 coding DNA: TGTGCCAGCAGTTCCCAAGGTGAATCCTACAATGAGCAGTTCTTC. Protein sequence: CASSSQGESYNEQFF.

This clonotype was found a few times. The chain is built from TRBV5-1 and TRBJ2-7; 8 positions match TRBD2. The germline V gene has CDR1 SGHRS and CDR2 YFSETQ. Trimming took 1 base from V and 4 from J; bases not matched to a gene: 7. This CDR3 region has 15 residues. The CDR3 DNA is TGCGCCAGCAGCTTGACCGGGGGGGCCAGGTACGAGCAGTACTTC. Its protein product is CASSLTGGARYEQYF.

By sample fraction, this clonotype is medium-sized. The chain couples TRBV6-5 to TRBJ1-2, with 7 bases fitting TRBD1. Germline assignment: CDR1 MNHEY and CDR2 SVGAGI. Losses at the gene ends were 5 bases for V and 2 bases for J; bases not matched to a gene: 8. The CDR3 length is 15 residues. CDR3 amino acids: CASSRRSQGNYGYTF. The CDR3 coding sequence is TGTGCCAGCAGTCGACGATCACAGGGGAACTATGGCTACACCTTC.

This clonotype came up a few times. The CDR3 is CASSFPPQGAGSMSGELFF. The CDR3 DNA sequence: TGTGCCAGCAGCTTCCCGCCGCAGGGGGCTGGTTCAATGTCCGGGGAGCTGTTTTTT. The chain carries TRBV7-6 and TRBJ2-2; 8 bases map to TRBD1. J gave up 6 bases and V 3 bases, and 18 bases lay outside the gene matches. CDR1 SGHVS and CDR2 FNYEAQ come from the germline V gene. The CDR3 has 19 residues.

This clonotype was counted many times. The chain carries TRBV4-1 and TRBJ1-1; 9 nucleotides match TRBD1. The CDR3 runs to 14 residues. V trimming: 4 bases; J trimming: 5 bases; junction bases outside the gene matches: 5. Germline loops: CDR1 MGHRA, CDR2 YSYEKL. The CDR3 DNA reads as TGCGCCAGCAGCCGTCGGACAGGGGAAACTGAAGCTTTCTTT. This gives the protein CASSRRTGETEAFF.

This chain links TRBV20-1 with TRBJ2-7; D might be TRBD1 or TRBD2, each matching 5 bases. V lost 3 bases and J lost 7, with 13 bases in between. CDR3 size: 12 residues. Germline assignment: CDR1 DFQATT and CDR2 SNEGSKA (reference sequence). The CDR3 here is CSASGTLGEQYF. In nucleotides, the CDR3 is TGCAGTGCTAGTGGGACCCTCGGGGAGCAGTACTTC.

The J gene is TRBJ2-1, the V gene TRBV27; D is uncertain. This CDR3 has 13 residues. The germline CDR1 and CDR2 sequences are MNHEY and SMNVEV (reference sequence). V lost 2 bases to trimming and J lost 9 bases, with 11 bases between them. In DNA form, the CDR3 reads TGTGCCAGCAGTTTAGGGATGGGCGCTGAGCAGTTCTTC. Protein: CASSLGMGAEQFF.

This clonotype was counted many times. The V call is TRBV19, the J call TRBJ1-4, with 7 bases fitting TRBD1. This CDR3 is built from 16 residues. Germline CDR1 reads LNHDA; CDR2 reads SQIVND (reference sequence). V lost 5 bases and J lost 5; bases outside the gene matches: 11. The CDR3 spells CASSDGYGTENEKLFF. The CDR3, as DNA: TGTGCCAGTAGTGATGGGTATGGGACAGAAAATGAAAAACTGTTTTTT.

The V call is TRBV6-2 or TRBV6-3, the J call TRBJ1-1; 8 bases fit TRBD1. Germline loops: CDR1 MNHEY, CDR2 SVGEGT. This CDR3 spans 16 amino acids. The V segment lost 5 bases and the J segment 1 base; nucleotides outside the gene matches: 9. CDR3 sequence (DNA): TGTGCCAGCAGTGACGGGAGGACAGGGAGGAACACTGAAGCTTTCTTT. Protein: CASSDGRTGRNTEAFF.

The chain joins TRBV2 to TRBJ2-1; D gene uncertain. The CDR3 has 12 amino acids. With 6 bases removed from V and 9 bases from J, the gap between germline ends came to 12 bases. Germline V lookup: CDR1 SNHLY, CDR2 FYNNEI. In DNA, the CDR3 is TGTGCCAGCAGCCCCCTTCTGGGTGAGCAGTTCTTC. This encodes CASSPLLGEQFF.

This clonotype was counted many times. The chain employs TRBV6-1 and TRBJ2-5; perhaps TRBD1 as D (5 bases). The CDR3 runs to 15 residues. V dropped 3 bases and J dropped 2 bases, with 13 bases sitting between them. Germline CDR1 and CDR2: MNHNS and SASEGT. The CDR3 loop is CASSDFRTQQETQYF. CDR3 nucleotides: TGTGCCAGCAGTGATTTTCGGACACAGCAAGAGACCCAGTACTTC.

This clonotype showed up just a few times. This rearrangement joins TRBV28 to TRBJ2-5, with D perhaps TRBD2 (5 bases). V was trimmed by 5 bases and J by 5 bases, leaving 12 bases between them. Germline CDR1 is MDHEN and CDR2 is SYDVKM. This CDR3 is built from 13 residues. The CDR3 here is CASSELERETQYF. The CDR3 DNA sequence: TGTGCCAGCAGTGAACTAGAACGGGAGACCCAGTACTTC.